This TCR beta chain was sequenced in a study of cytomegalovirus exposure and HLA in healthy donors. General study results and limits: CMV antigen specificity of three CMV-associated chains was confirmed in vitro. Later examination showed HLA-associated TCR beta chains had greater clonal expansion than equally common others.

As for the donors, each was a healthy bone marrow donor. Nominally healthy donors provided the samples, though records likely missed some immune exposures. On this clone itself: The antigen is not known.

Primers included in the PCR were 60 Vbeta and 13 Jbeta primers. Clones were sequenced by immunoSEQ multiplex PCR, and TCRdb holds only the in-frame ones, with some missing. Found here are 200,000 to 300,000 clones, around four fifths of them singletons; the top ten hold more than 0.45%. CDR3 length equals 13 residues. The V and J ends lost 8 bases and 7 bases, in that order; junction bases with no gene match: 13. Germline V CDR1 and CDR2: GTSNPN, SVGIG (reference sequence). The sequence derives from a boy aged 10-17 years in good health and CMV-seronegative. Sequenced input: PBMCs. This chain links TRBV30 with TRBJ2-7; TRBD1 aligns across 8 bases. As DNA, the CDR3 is TGTGCCGGTCGGGACAGGCCCCTCGAGGAGCAGTACTTC. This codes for CAGRDRPLEEQYF.